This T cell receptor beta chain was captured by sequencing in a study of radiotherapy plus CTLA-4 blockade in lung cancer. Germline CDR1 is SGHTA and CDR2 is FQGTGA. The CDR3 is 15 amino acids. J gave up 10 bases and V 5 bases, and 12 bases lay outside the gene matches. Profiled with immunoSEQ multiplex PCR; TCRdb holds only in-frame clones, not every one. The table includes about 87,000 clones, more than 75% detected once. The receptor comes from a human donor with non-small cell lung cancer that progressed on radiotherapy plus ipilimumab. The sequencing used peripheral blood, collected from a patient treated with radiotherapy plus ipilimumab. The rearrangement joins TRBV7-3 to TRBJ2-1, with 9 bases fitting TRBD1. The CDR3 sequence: CASSPGTGREGEQFF. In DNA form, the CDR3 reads TGTGCCAGCAGCCCCGGGACAGGGAGGGAGGGGGAGCAGTTCTTC.